These T cell receptor beta chains were read from a single sample in a study of radiation and T cells in renal cell carcinoma. Data came from immunoSEQ multiplex PCR; TCRdb stores just in-frame clones and leaves some out. Among about 140,000 clones listed, 65% to 90% were seen once. Source: blood, taken from a patient whose treatment included radiotherapy and nephrectomy. These receptors came from a woman aged 45-60 years with renal cell carcinoma. CDR3s include the opening cysteine and the closing phenylalanine or tryptophan. Each record gives: D gene, J gene, clone size, V gene, CDR3 DNA, CDR3 protein. D genes are given only for firm matches. Size is stated for part of the rows, as once, few or many counts, or as a class when the clone is expanded.

NA | TRBJ2-1 | NA | TRBV7-2 | TGTGCCAGCAGCTTAGAGGGGCGGAGCTCCTACAATGAGCAGTTCTTC | CASSLEGRSSYNEQFF
NA | TRBJ1-5 | NA | TRBV4-2 | TGTGCCAGCAGCCAAGAACACTATAGCAATCAGCCCCAGCATTTT | CASSQEHYSNQPQHF
NA | TRBJ1-1 | NA | TRBV5-1 | TGCGCCAGCAGCCCAACGACTGATGGGGACACTGAAGCTTTCTTT | CASSPTTDGDTEAFF
NA | TRBJ2-2 | NA | TRBV10-3 | TGTGCCATCAGGGTGGGCCCGAACACCGGGGAGCTGTTTTTT | CAIRVGPNTGELFF
NA | TRBJ1-1 | NA | TRBV9 | TGTGCCAGCAGCGTAGCAGGGAACACTGAAGCTTTCTTT | CASSVAGNTEAFF
NA | TRBJ2-7 | NA | TRBV5-6 | TGTGCCAGCAGCCGATGGAGCGGCTCCTACGAGCAGTACTTC | CASSRWSGSYEQYF
TRBD2 | TRBJ2-7 | NA | TRBV28 | TGTGCCAGCAGAGTCCCGGGGGGGGCCCACGAGCAGTACTTC | CASRVPGGAHEQYF
NA | TRBJ2-4 | NA | TRBV4-3 | TGCGCCAGCAGCCAAGTAAGCGTAGCCAAAAACATTCAGTACTTC | CASSQVSVAKNIQYF
NA | TRBJ1-2 | NA | TRBV30 | TGTGCCTGGAGCCGGGAGGGCGGCTACACCTTC | CAWSREGGYTF
TRBD2 | TRBJ2-1 | once | TRBV9 | TGTGCCAGCAGCTCCGCAAGAGCGGGGGCCCCCAATGAGCAGTTCTTC | CASSSARAGAPNEQFF
TRBD2 | TRBJ2-5 | NA | TRBV30 | TGTGCCTCCCGACTAGCGGGGCACCAAGAGACCCAGTACTTC | CASRLAGHQETQYF
NA | TRBJ2-7 | NA | TRBV12-5 | TGTGCTAGTGGTTCCTCCGGGGCCTACGAGCAGTACTTC | CASGSSGAYEQYF
NA | TRBJ2-2 | NA | TRBV29-1 | TGCAGCGTTGATCGAGTCGGGAGAGGGGAGCTGTTTTTT | CSVDRVGRGELFF
NA | TRBJ1-3 | NA | TRBV7-8 | TGTGCCAGCAGCTTCGCAGGGAGCTCTGGAAACACCATATATTTT | CASSFAGSSGNTIYF
NA | TRBJ2-3 | NA | TRBV4-3 | TGCGCCAGCAGCCAAGATCTTATCCGGACAGATACGCAGTATTTT | CASSQDLIRTDTQYF
NA | TRBJ1-4 | once | TRBV18 | TGTGCCAGCTCACCACCGGTCGATGGGGGGGATGAAAAACTGTTTTTT | CASSPPVDGGDEKLFF
NA | TRBJ1-3 | NA | TRBV4-3 | TGCGCCAGCAGCCAAGATTTCGTCGTCCTCTCTGGAAACACCATATATTTT | CASSQDFVVLSGNTIYF
NA | TRBJ2-3 | NA | TRBV7-9 | TGTGCCAGCAGCTCCGGGGGAGCCTACACAGATACGCAGTATTTT | CASSSGGAYTDTQYF
NA | TRBJ1-1 | once | TRBV18 | TGTGCCAGCTCACGGATGGGGGGTAAGAACACTGAAGCTTTCTTT | CASSRMGGKNTEAFF
NA | TRBJ2-7 | NA | TRBV7-2 | TGTGCCAGCAGCTTAGAGGCGAGCGAGCAGTACTTC | CASSLEASEQYF
TRBD1 | TRBJ2-5 | NA | TRBV18 | TGTGCCAGCTCACCACGCGCAGGGGGAGTGGAGACCCAGTACTTC | CASSPRAGGVETQYF
NA | TRBJ2-3 | NA | TRBV4-3 | TGCGCCAGCAGCCAGTTTGCGCATCCTAGCACAGATACGCAGTATTTT | CASSQFAHPSTDTQYF
NA | TRBJ2-3 | NA | TRBV7-7 | TGTGCCAGCAGCCGAGATCAGTTAACAGATACGCAGTATTTT | CASSRDQLTDTQYF
TRBD1 | TRBJ2-3 | NA | TRBV28 | TGTGCCAGTTATCCGGGACAGGGGACAGATACGCAGTATTTT | CASYPGQGTDTQYF
NA | TRBJ1-2 | NA | TRBV5-1 | TGCGCCAGCAGCTGGCAAGGAGGACAGAAATTC | CASSWQGGQKF
NA | TRBJ2-7 | NA | TRBV19 | TGTGCCAGTAGTATAGGCCGGGACTTGTCCTACGAGCAGTACTTC | CASSIGRDLSYEQYF
NA | TRBJ2-2 | NA | TRBV18 | TGTGCCAGCTCACCCAGGCGCCGGGACCGAACGAACACCGGGGAGCTGTTTTTT | CASSPRRRDRTNTGELFF
TRBD1 | TRBJ1-2 | NA | TRBV2 | TGTGCCAGATTTCCGGGACAGAACTATGGCTACACCTTC | CARFPGQNYGYTF
TRBD1 | TRBJ1-2 | few | TRBV4-3 | TGCGCCAGCAGCCAAGCTGACAGGGTGGATGGCTACACCTTC | CASSQADRVDGYTF
NA | TRBJ2-7 | few | TRBV7-9 | TGTGCCAGCAGCTTAGCGCTGGACAGCTACGAGCAGTACTTC | CASSLALDSYEQYF
NA | TRBJ2-7 | few | TRBV28 | TGTGCCAGCAGTTTAGGCTACGAGCAGTACTTC | CASSLGYEQYF
NA | TRBJ2-5 | NA | TRBV11-2 | TGTGCCAGCAGCTTAGTCCTGGGACATGGACAAGAGACCCAGTACTTC | CASSLVLGHGQETQYF
TRBD2 | TRBJ2-3 | NA | TRBV5-4 | TGTGCCAGCAGCTTGGGACTAGCGGACACAGATACGCAGTATTTT | CASSLGLADTDTQYF
NA | TRBJ2-1 | NA | TRBV7-2 | TGTGCCAGCAGCTTAGCGAAGGGGACCCGCTACAATGAGCAGTTCTTC | CASSLAKGTRYNEQFF
TRBD1 | TRBJ2-7 | NA | TRBV19 | TGTGCCAGTAGTCCGGGGACAGGGCGTAACGGCGAGCAGTACTTC | CASSPGTGRNGEQYF
NA | TRBJ1-2 | NA | TRBV9 | TGTGCCAGCAGCTTAGGGAGGACAGCCAACCGAACACAACCGGGCTACACCTTC | CASSLGRTANRTQPGYTF
TRBD2 | TRBJ2-3 | NA | TRBV7-9 | TGTGCCAGCAGCTCGACTAGCGGCGTTGCGCATTTT | CASSSTSGVAHF
TRBD1 | TRBJ1-5 | NA | TRBV19 | TGTGCCAGTAGTATGACAGGGAATCAGCCCCAGCATTTT | CASSMTGNQPQHF
NA | TRBJ1-2 | NA | TRBV5-1 | TGCGCCAGCAGCTTGGGAGGGAGTAATAACTATGGCTACACCTTC | CASSLGGSNNYGYTF
TRBD2 | TRBJ2-1 | NA | TRBV7-2 | TGTGCCAGCAGCCAATCTAGCGGGGGGAATTACAATGAGCAGTTCTTC | CASSQSSGGNYNEQFF
NA | TRBJ2-5 | NA | TRBV10-2 | TGCGCCAGCAGTGAATTTTCAAAGGTTCCTACCACCAAAGAGACCCAGTACTTC | CASSEFSKVPTTKETQYF
TRBD2 | TRBJ2-7 | NA | TRBV4-2 | TGTGCCAGCAGCCTCCGTGGGGTCGGGAGGGCGGACGAGCAGTACTTC | CASSLRGVGRADEQYF